This T cell receptor (beta chain) was documented in a study of beta chain features in type 1 diabetes. About the study: Sorted cells examined across all samples numbered 85 million to 130 million. Broader study findings: Sequencing the cDNA could make cells with high TCR expression show up more than they should.

The CDR3 totals 15 residues. The ends lost 5 bases at V and 0 bases at J; junction bases unmatched: 5. Looked up from germline, CDR1 is SEHNR and CDR2 is FQNEAQ (reference sequence). The table lists this clone with a few counts. Antigen specificity is unknown. CD4+ cells of the naive, central memory, regulatory and stem cell-like memory types were sorted via CD45RO/CCR7/CD25/CD127/CD95/CD27. Expressed TCRB transcripts were sequenced because the entire RNA isolate underwent reverse transcription. Only in-frame clones appear in the TCRdb table, and some are missing; sequencing was by immunoSEQ multiplex PCR. Among 400,000 to 500,000 clones listed, approximately 13% were seen once.

Sequenced sample: naive CD4+ T cells from blood. The V gene is TRBV7-9, the J gene TRBJ1-1; 8 nucleotides align to TRBD1. This receptor was identified in a man aged 25 to 45 in good health. The CDR3 coding sequence is TGTGCCAGCAGCCCGGACAGGGCCATGAACACTGAAGCTTTCTTT. It encodes CASSPDRAMNTEAFF.